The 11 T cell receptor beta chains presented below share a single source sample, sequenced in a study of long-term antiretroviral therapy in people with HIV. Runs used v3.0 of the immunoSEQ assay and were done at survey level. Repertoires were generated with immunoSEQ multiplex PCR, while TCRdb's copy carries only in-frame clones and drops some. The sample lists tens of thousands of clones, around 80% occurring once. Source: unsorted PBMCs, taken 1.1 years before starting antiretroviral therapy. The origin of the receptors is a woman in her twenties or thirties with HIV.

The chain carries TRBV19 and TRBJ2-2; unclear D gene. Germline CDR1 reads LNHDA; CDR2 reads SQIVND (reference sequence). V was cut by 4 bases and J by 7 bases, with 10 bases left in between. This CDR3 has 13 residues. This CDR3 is CASSRTSHGELFF. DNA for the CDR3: TGTGCCAGTAGTAGAACTTCACACGGGGAGCTGTTTTTT. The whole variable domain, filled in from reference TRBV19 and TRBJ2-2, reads DGGITQSPKYLFRKEGQNVTLSCEQNLNHDAMYWYRQDPGQGLRLIYYSQIVNDFQKGDIAEGYSVSREKKESFPLTVTSAQKNPTAFYLCASSRTSHGELFFGEGSRLTVL.

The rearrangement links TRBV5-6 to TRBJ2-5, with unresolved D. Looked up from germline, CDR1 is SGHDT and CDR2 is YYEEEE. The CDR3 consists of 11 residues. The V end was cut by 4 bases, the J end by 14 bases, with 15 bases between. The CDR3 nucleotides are TGTGCCAGCAGCCGGACCACGGTAATTTACTTC. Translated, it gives CASSRTTVIYF.

CDR3 residues: CASSQVPGFGSPLHF. In DNA form, the CDR3 reads TGCGCCAGCAGCCAAGTCCCGGGTTTTGGTTCACCCCTCCACTTT. The chain couples TRBV4-1 to TRBJ1-6; D not resolved. The CDR3 consists of 15 residues. The V end lost 1 base, the J end lost 9 bases, and 13 bases lay between the germline ends. Germline CDR1 is MGHRA and CDR2 is YSYEKL.

This chain's CDR3 is CASTRDEQYF. CDR3 DNA sequence: TGTGCCAGCACCCGCGACGAGCAGTACTTC. The chain links TRBV2 to TRBJ2-7; D call uncertain. The CDR3 length is 10 residues. V shed 7 bases and J shed 5 bases, with 6 bases lying between them. Germline V gene data show CDR1 as SNHLY and CDR2 as FYNNEI.

Here the CDR3 DNA reads TGTGCCACCAGCATCGGACCCGGCTCTGGAAACACCATATATTTT. This gives the protein CATSIGPGSGNTIYF. The chain links TRBV15 to TRBJ1-3; D call uncertain. V lost 4 bases, J lost 0 bases, and 10 bases lay in between. Germline-derived CDR1 and CDR2 are LNHNV and YYDKDF (reference sequence). The CDR3 extends over 15 amino acids.

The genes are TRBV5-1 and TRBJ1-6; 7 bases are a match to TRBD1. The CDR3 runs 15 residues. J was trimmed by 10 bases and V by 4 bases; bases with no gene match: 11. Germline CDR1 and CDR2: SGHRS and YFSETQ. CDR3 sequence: CASSQGDGGGSPLHF. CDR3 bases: TGCGCCAGCAGCCAGGGGGACGGGGGTGGGTCACCCCTCCACTTT.

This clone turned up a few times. The CDR3 sequence: CASTLAGAYGYTF. Written as DNA, the CDR3 is TGTGCCAGTACCCTCGCGGGGGCGTATGGCTACACCTTC. The chain couples TRBV19 to TRBJ1-2; tentatively, D is TRBD1 (6 bases). This CDR3 has 13 amino acids. V was clipped by 7 bases and J by 5 bases, with 14 bases between them. Germline CDR1 and CDR2: LNHDA and SQIVND (reference sequence).

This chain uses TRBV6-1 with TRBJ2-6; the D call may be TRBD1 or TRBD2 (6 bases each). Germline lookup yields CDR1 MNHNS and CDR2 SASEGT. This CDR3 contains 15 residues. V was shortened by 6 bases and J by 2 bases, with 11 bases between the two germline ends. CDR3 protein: CASRPGAAGANVLTF. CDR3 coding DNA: TGTGCCAGCAGGCCGGGGGCGGCTGGGGCCAACGTCCTGACTTTC.

This CDR3 is CASSEEPDYGYTF. Here the CDR3 DNA reads TGTGCCAGCAGTGAAGAGCCCGATTATGGCTACACCTTC. The chain is built from TRBV6-5 and TRBJ1-2; D not certain. CDR3 length: 13 residues. From germline, CDR1 is MNHEY and CDR2 SVGAGI. V lost 5 bases and J lost 5, with 12 bases in between.

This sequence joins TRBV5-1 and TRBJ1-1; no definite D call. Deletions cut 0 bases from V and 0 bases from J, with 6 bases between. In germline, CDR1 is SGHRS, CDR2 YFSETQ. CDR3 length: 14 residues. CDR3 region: CASSLGLMNTEAFF. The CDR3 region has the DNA TGCGCCAGCAGCTTGGGACTGATGAACACTGAAGCTTTCTTT.

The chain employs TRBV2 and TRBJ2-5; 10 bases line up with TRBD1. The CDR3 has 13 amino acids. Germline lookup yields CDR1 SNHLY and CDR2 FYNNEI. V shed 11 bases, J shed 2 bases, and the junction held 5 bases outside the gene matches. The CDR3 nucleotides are TGTGCCGGATCGGGACAGGGGCAAGAGACCCAGTACTTC. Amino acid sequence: CAGSGQGQETQYF. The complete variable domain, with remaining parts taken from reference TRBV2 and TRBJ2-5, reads EPEVTQTPSHQVTQMGQEVILRCVPISNHLYFYWYRQILGQKVEFLVSFYNNEISEKSEIFDDQFSVERPDGSNFTLKIRSTKLEDSAMYFCAGSGQGQETQYFGPGTRLLVL.